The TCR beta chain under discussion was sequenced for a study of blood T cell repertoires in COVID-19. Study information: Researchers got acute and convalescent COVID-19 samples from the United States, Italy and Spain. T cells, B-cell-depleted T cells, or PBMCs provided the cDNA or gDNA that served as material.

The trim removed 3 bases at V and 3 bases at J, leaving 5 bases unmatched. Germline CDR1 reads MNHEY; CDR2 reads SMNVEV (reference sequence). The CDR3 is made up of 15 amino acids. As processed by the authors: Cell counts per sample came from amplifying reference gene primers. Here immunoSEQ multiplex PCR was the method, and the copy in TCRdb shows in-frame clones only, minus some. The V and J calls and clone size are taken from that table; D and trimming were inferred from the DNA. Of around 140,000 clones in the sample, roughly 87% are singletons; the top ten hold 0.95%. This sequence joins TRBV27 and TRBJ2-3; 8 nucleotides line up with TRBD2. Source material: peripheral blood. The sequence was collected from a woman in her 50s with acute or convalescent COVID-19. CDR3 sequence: CASSFNPGGTDTQYF. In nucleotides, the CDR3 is TGTGCCAGCAGTTTCAACCCGGGAGGGACAGATACGCAGTATTTT.